A single sample is the source of the 15 T cell receptor beta chains below, sequenced in a study of OX40 agonist ivuxolimab in advanced cancers. Sequencing was performed with immunoSEQ multiplex PCR; in TCRdb, only in-frame clones are kept and a portion is missing. The table has approximately 80,000 clones, 70% to 90% seen once. Sequences were derived from CD4+ or CD8+ T cells sorted from blood, sampled in a trial of the OX40 agonist ivuxolimab. The source is an adult with an advanced solid tumor such as melanoma, head and neck, liver or kidney cancer.

The chain employs TRBV12-5 and TRBJ1-2; maybe TRBD1 (6 bases). Germline loops: CDR1 LGHNT, CDR2 FRNRAP. The CDR3 consists of 16 residues. V was trimmed by 1 base and J by 7 bases, leaving 19 bases between them. CDR3: CASGLDHDRPYSGYTF. The CDR3 DNA is TGTGCTAGTGGTTTGGACCACGACAGGCCCTATAGTGGCTACACCTTC.

CDR3 DNA sequence: TGTGCCAGCTTTGCAGACGCTAACTATGGCTACACCTTC. It specifies CASFADANYGYTF. The chain combines TRBV2 with TRBJ1-2; D is uncertain. Trimming stripped 8 bases from V and 0 bases from J, with 10 bases between. CDR1 is SNHLY, CDR2 FYNNEI, per germline. This CDR3 is 13 amino acids long.

The chain is built from TRBV5-6 and TRBJ1-1; D is unresolved. Germline CDR1 and CDR2: SGHDT and YYEEEE. The length of the CDR3 is 12 residues. V was trimmed by 0 bases and J by 12 bases, leaving 12 bases between them. As DNA, the CDR3 is TGTGCCAGCAGCTTGGATGGTGTAAGATCTTTCTTT. As protein: CASSLDGVRSFF.

The chain combines TRBV28 with TRBJ1-4; D ambiguous. CDR1 is MDHEN and CDR2 is SYDVKM in the germline V gene. The CDR3 spans 15 residues. V shed 1 base and J shed 7 bases, with 13 bases lying between them. CDR3 in DNA: TGTGCCAGCAGTTTATTTGCTGTTCGTGGTGAAAAACTGTTTTTT. Translated, it gives CASSLFAVRGEKLFF.

This chain joins TRBV9 and TRBJ2-3, with 7 bases that match TRBD2. The germline V gene has CDR1 SGDLS and CDR2 YYNGEE. J gave up 7 bases and V 0 bases, and 8 bases lay outside the gene matches. The CDR3 covers 15 residues. The CDR3 DNA reads as TGTGCCAGCAGCGTAGTCCCCTCGACTAGCAATACGCAGTATTTT. It encodes CASSVVPSTSNTQYF.

The chain links TRBV18 to TRBJ2-7; TRBD1 aligns across 8 bases. This CDR3 is built from 15 residues. Germline assignment: CDR1 KGHSH and CDR2 LQKENI. The J segment lost 4 bases and the V segment lost 3 bases, leaving 8 bases of the junction unmatched. The CDR3 region has the DNA TGTGCCAGCTCACCGCCCGGCCAGGGGGCGTACGAGCAGTACTTC. Translated: CASSPPGQGAYEQYF.

The count of this clone is one. The chain recombines TRBV5-4 with TRBJ2-5, with a tentative D call TRBD2 (6 bases). Germline-derived CDR1 and CDR2 are SGHNT and YYREEE (reference sequence). There are 15 residues in the CDR3. Trimming stripped 2 bases from V and 1 base from J, with 12 bases between. The CDR3 bases are TGTGCCAGCAGCTTACCCGGGAGCAGCCAAGAGACCCAGTACTTC. Translating gives CASSLPGSSQETQYF.

The V gene is TRBV9, the J gene TRBJ2-5; 9 positions agree with TRBD2. The CDR3 runs to 18 residues. The trim removed 0 bases at V and 2 bases at J, leaving 11 bases unmatched. Per the germline V gene, CDR1 is SGDLS and CDR2 is YYNGEE. The CDR3 region is CASSVGLAGMRSQETQYF. The DNA of the CDR3 is TGTGCCAGCAGCGTAGGGCTAGCGGGGATGAGATCACAAGAGACCCAGTACTTC.

The gene calls are TRBV6-1 and TRBJ2-5, with D perhaps TRBD1 (6 bases). CDR3 size: 15 residues. Germline assignment: CDR1 MNHNS and CDR2 SASEGT. V was cut by 7 bases and J by 5 bases, with 20 bases left in between. The CDR3 loop reads CASTRTATDPETQYF. In DNA form, the CDR3 reads TGTGCCAGCACCAGGACAGCGACCGACCCCGAGACCCAGTACTTC.

The rearrangement uses TRBV4-1 and TRBJ1-2; D not certain. Germline V gene data show CDR1 as MGHRA and CDR2 as YSYEKL. Trimming removed 7 bases from V and 2 bases from J, with 14 bases in between. There are 14 residues in the CDR3. The CDR3 here is CASTFGPTNYGYTF. DNA for the CDR3: TGCGCCAGCACCTTCGGCCCGACCAACTATGGCTACACCTTC.

The V call is TRBV5-6, the J call TRBJ2-3; TRBD2 matches at 9 bases. CDR1 and CDR2 (germline): SGHDT, YYEEEE. Trimming at V came to 0 bases and at J to 6 bases, leaving 5 bases not matched to a gene. The CDR3 is 15 amino acids. The CDR3 protein is CASSLGTSASDTQYF. CDR3 DNA: TGTGCCAGCAGCTTGGGGACTAGCGCGTCTGATACGCAGTATTTT.

This clone was detected only once. The V call is TRBV30, the J call TRBJ2-2; TRBD1 might be the D (6 bases). This CDR3 has 14 residues. The ends were cut back, 3 bases at V and 1 base at J, with 9 bases in the middle. Germline values: CDR1 GTSNPN, CDR2 SVGIG (reference sequence). As DNA, the CDR3 is TGTGCCTGGAGGCTGGGACAGAACACCGGGGAGCTGTTTTTT. It is translated as CAWRLGQNTGELFF.

This clone was observed a few times. The chain has TRBV2 and TRBJ1-2; 7 bases fit TRBD1. This CDR3 region has 13 residues. The J segment lost 8 bases and the V segment lost 5 bases, leaving 8 bases of the junction unmatched. Per germline, CDR1 SNHLY and CDR2 FYNNEI. The DNA for the CDR3 is TGTGCCAGCAGTAAGGGGAGGGGGCAAGGCTACACCTTC. Residues: CASSKGRGQGYTF.

V usage is TRBV11-1 and J usage is TRBJ2-3; 10 bases agree with TRBD2. Unmatched junction bases numbered 16, after V lost 4 bases and J lost 6 bases. The CDR3 runs to 18 residues. Germline CDR1 and CDR2: SGHAT and FQDESV (reference sequence). The CDR3: CASSYRRRLAGAPDTQYF. CDR3 nucleotides: TGTGCCAGCAGCTACCGAAGACGGCTAGCGGGGGCTCCCGATACGCAGTATTTT.

The chain links TRBV30 to TRBJ2-3, with 15 bases fitting TRBD2. The V gene's germline CDR1 is GTSNPN and CDR2 SVGIG (reference sequence). The trim removed 5 bases at V and 10 bases at J, leaving 7 bases unmatched. This CDR3 region has 14 residues. The CDR3 DNA reads TGTGCCTGGGGGACTAGCGGGGGGCCCCAATCGCAGTATTTT. This sequence encodes CAWGTSGGPQSQYF.